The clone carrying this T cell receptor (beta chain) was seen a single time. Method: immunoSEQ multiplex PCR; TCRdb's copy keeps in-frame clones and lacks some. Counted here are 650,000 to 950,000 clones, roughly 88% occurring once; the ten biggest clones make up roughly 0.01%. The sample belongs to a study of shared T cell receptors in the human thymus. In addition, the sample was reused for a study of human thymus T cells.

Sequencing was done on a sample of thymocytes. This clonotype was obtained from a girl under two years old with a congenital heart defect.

The CDR3 DNA reads as TGTGCCAGCAGCATCCCGGGACTAGCGGGGGCAGTTTACACAGATACGCAGTATTTT. Translating gives CASSIPGLAGAVYTDTQYF. This chain joins TRBV9 and TRBJ2-3; the match to TRBD2 covers 14 bases. The CDR3 is 19 residues long. V dropped 4 bases and J dropped 2; count of bases not matched to a gene: 12. CDR1 is SGDLS and CDR2 is YYNGEE in the germline V gene.